This T cell receptor beta chain was found in a study of cytomegalovirus exposure and HLA in healthy donors. This CDR3 has 11 residues. From germline, CDR1 is GTSNPN and CDR2 SVGIG (reference sequence). The V end was cut by 2 bases, the J end by 7 bases, with 8 bases between. Use of 60 Vbeta and 13 Jbeta primers characterized the PCR. This table comes from immunoSEQ multiplex PCR, and its TCRdb copy is limited to in-frame clones, with some not included. The sample yields more than 140,000 clones, approximately 84% seen once. As concerns this clone: Its antigen is not known.

Whole-study results and caveats: Fewer N-insertions (relative to the 666-donor mean) were reportedly seen in an Asian-associated ancestry cluster in a later analysis.

What was sequenced was PBMCs. This TCR derives from a woman aged 40-49 years in good health and CMV-seronegative. The chain employs TRBV30 and TRBJ1-1; D is possibly TRBD1 (6 bases). CDR3: CAWSTGIEAFF. CDR3 nucleotides: TGTGCCTGGAGTACAGGGATTGAAGCTTTCTTT.